One sample yielded the 8 T cell receptor beta chains listed below, sequenced in a study of lymphopenia after photon versus proton radiotherapy. Only in-frame clones appear in the TCRdb table, and some are missing; sequencing was by immunoSEQ multiplex PCR. Seen here are approximately 62,000 clones, approximately 84% observed once, and the top ten hold around 1.9%. This specimen consisted of peripheral blood, obtained from a patient treated with proton-based radiotherapy. These receptors were taken from a man aged 60 to 75 with pancreatic cancer.

The V and J genes are TRBV7-2 and TRBJ1-1, with 8 bases lining up with TRBD1. The CDR3 covers 15 residues. The V and J ends lost 5 bases and 1 base, in that order; junction bases with no gene match: 6. Germline V gives CDR1 SGHTA, CDR2 FQGNSA. The DNA for the CDR3 is TGTGCCAGCAGCCAATGGGACAGGCCGAACACTGAAGCTTTCTTT. Its translation is CASSQWDRPNTEAFF.

The chain joins TRBV12-5 to TRBJ2-5, with 8 positions matching TRBD1. The length of the CDR3 is 13 residues. Germline V gives CDR1 LGHNT, CDR2 FRNRAP. V shed 5 bases, J shed 5 bases, and the junction held 4 bases outside the gene matches. CDR3 DNA sequence: TGTGCTAGTGGTCCAGACAGGGGCGAGACCCAGTACTTC. Amino acid sequence: CASGPDRGETQYF.

The gene calls are TRBV5-6 and TRBJ1-2; D gene unclear. The length of the CDR3 is 11 residues. Looked up from germline, CDR1 is SGHDT and CDR2 is YYEEEE. Trimming pared 4 bases from V and 8 bases from J, leaving 9 bases between. The CDR3 nucleotides are TGTGCCAGCAGCCGAGGCGGGGGCTACACCTTC. Protein sequence: CASSRGGGYTF.

This clone was seen once. The V gene is TRBV19, the J gene TRBJ2-1; TRBD2 agrees at 10 bases. Trimming took 7 bases from V and 10 from J; bases not matched to a gene: 16. The CDR3 is made up of 16 amino acids. Germline V lookup: CDR1 LNHDA, CDR2 SQIVND (reference sequence). This CDR3 reads CASTPRTSGNNAEQFF. Here the CDR3 DNA reads TGTGCCAGTACCCCCCGGACTAGCGGAAACAATGCGGAGCAGTTCTTC.

The chain joins TRBV5-1 to TRBJ2-1; 16 bases are shared with TRBD2. There are 19 residues in the CDR3. Per germline, CDR1 SGHRS and CDR2 YFSETQ. V trimming: 5 bases; J trimming: 0 bases; junction bases outside the gene matches: 8. The CDR3 protein is CASSWGLAGGPSSYNEQFF. The CDR3 nucleotides are TGCGCCAGCAGTTGGGGACTAGCGGGAGGGCCTAGCTCCTACAATGAGCAGTTCTTC.

The V call is TRBV29-1, the J call TRBJ1-2; 8 bases are a match to TRBD1. J lost 5 bases, V lost 6 bases, and 5 bases had no gene match. CDR1 is SQVTM, CDR2 ANQGSEA, per germline. The CDR3 contains 12 residues. CDR3: CSVERQGYGYTF. In nucleotides, the CDR3 is TGCAGCGTCGAGAGACAGGGGTATGGCTACACCTTC.

This clone was counted a few times. CDR3 sequence (DNA): TGTGCCATCAGGACTCCGATGAGGGCTAACTATGGCTACACCTTC. Its translation: CAIRTPMRANYGYTF. This chain links TRBV10-3 with TRBJ1-2; D unresolved. Trimming shortened V by 6 bases and J by 0 bases, and 14 bases separated the two germline ends. Germline V gives CDR1 ENHRY, CDR2 SYGVKD. The CDR3 spans 15 residues.

This clone was counted a few times. The rearrangement links TRBV25-1 to TRBJ2-5; no firm D call. The CDR3 contains 13 residues. V lost 8 bases, J lost 5 bases, and 15 bases lay in between. Germline assignment: CDR1 MGHDK and CDR2 SYGVNS. The CDR3 nucleotides are TGTGCCAGCCGTCCTCCAGCCGTTGAGACCCAGTACTTC. Protein: CASRPPAVETQYF.